These 25 T cell receptor beta chains were sequenced from one sample in a study of PD-1 blockade in classical Hodgkin lymphoma. Repertoires were generated with immunoSEQ multiplex PCR, while TCRdb's copy carries only in-frame clones and drops some. The repertoire consists of tens of thousands of clones, with over 70% occurring once and the leading ten covering 17%. Autologous stem cell transplantation was followed by relapse in every patient, and brentuximab vedotin exposure varied. The sample was peripheral blood mononuclear cells (PBMCs), taken before the second cycle of nivolumab. These receptors were collected from a human donor with classical Hodgkin lymphoma.

This clone was picked up a small number of times. This chain links TRBV9 with TRBJ2-3; TRBD1 matches 11 bases. CDR1 SGDLS and CDR2 YYNGEE come from the germline V gene. Trimming at V came to 0 bases and at J to 5 bases, leaving 2 bases not matched to a gene. This CDR3 spans 15 amino acids. CDR3 protein: CASSVVGQGVDTQYF. The CDR3 DNA is TGTGCCAGCAGCGTAGTGGGACAGGGGGTAGATACGCAGTATTTT.

The gene calls are TRBV18 and TRBJ2-3; either TRBD1 or TRBD2 may fit D (6 bases each). Trimming took 2 bases from V and 0 from J, leaving 9 bases between them. The CDR3 covers 15 residues. Germline loops: CDR1 KGHSH, CDR2 LQKENI. This chain's CDR3 is CASSPRGASTDTQYF. The CDR3 DNA is TGTGCCAGCTCACCAAGGGGGGCTAGCACAGATACGCAGTATTTT.

This rearrangement joins TRBV6-5 to TRBJ1-5; the D is unclear. Germline V gene data show CDR1 as MNHEY and CDR2 as SVGAGI. V lost 0 bases to trimming and J lost 4 bases, with 4 bases between them. The CDR3 is made up of 13 amino acids. CDR3 residues: CASSYSVNQPQHF. Here the CDR3 DNA reads TGTGCCAGCAGTTACTCGGTGAATCAGCCCCAGCATTTT.

For this clone: This sample includes further DNA sequences coding for the same CDR3. The V gene is TRBV28, the J gene TRBJ2-5; 12 bases map to TRBD2. Germline CDR1 and CDR2: MDHEN and SYDVKM. V lost 5 bases to trimming and J lost 4 bases; unmatched junction nucleotides: 5. CDR3 length: 15 residues. The CDR3 DNA reads TGTGCCAGCAGTCTCCCGGGACTAGCGGGAGAGACCCAGTACTTC. Protein sequence: CASSLPGLAGETQYF. Based on the CDR3 plus reference TRBV28 and TRBJ2-5, the full variable domain is DVKVTQSSRYLVKRTGEKVFLECVQDMDHENMFWYRQDPGLGLRLIYFSYDVKMKEKGDIPEGYSVSREKKERFSLILESASTNQTSMYLCASSLPGLAGETQYFGPGTRLLVL.

The chain joins TRBV18 to TRBJ2-1, with D tentatively TRBD1 (5 bases). With 6 bases removed from V and 7 bases from J, the gap between germline ends came to 13 bases. The germline CDR1 and CDR2 sequences are KGHSH and LQKENI. This CDR3 contains 13 residues. As DNA, the CDR3 is TGTGCCAGCTCCCGGAGCCAGGGAAATGAGCAGTTCTTC. As protein: CASSRSQGNEQFF.

The rearrangement uses TRBV7-6 and TRBJ2-3; tentative D call: TRBD2 (5 bases). There are 14 residues in the CDR3. V was trimmed by 1 base and J by 6 bases, leaving 11 bases between them. CDR1 and CDR2 (germline): SGHVS, FNYEAQ. The CDR3 region has the DNA TGTGCCAGCAGCTTAGGTACGGGGTCGGATACGCAGTATTTT. Translated, it gives CASSLGTGSDTQYF. Full variable domain (outside the CDR3, taken from reference TRBV7-6 and TRBJ2-3): GAGVSQSPRYKVTKRGQDVALRCDPISGHVSLYWYRQALGQGPEFLTYFNYEAQQDKSGLPNDRFSAERPEGSISTLTIQRTEQRDSAMYRCASSLGTGSDTQYFGPGTRLTVL.

The chain carries TRBV28 and TRBJ2-2; D gene uncertain. CDR3 length: 14 amino acids. Trimming pared 7 bases from V and 4 bases from J, leaving 13 bases between. Germline V gene sequence: CDR1 MDHEN, CDR2 SYDVKM. CDR3: CASNPLTATGELFF. The CDR3 nucleotides read TGTGCCAGCAATCCCCTAACGGCCACCGGGGAGCTGTTTTTT. Full variable domain (missing parts from reference TRBV28 and TRBJ2-2): DVKVTQSSRYLVKRTGEKVFLECVQDMDHENMFWYRQDPGLGLRLIYFSYDVKMKEKGDIPEGYSVSREKKERFSLILESASTNQTSMYLCASNPLTATGELFFGEGSRLTVL.

Only a few counts were recorded for this clone. The chain joins TRBV19 to TRBJ1-5; no clear D. Germline V gives CDR1 LNHDA, CDR2 SQIVND (reference sequence). The V gene lost 5 bases and the J gene lost 3 bases, with 11 bases spanning the gap. CDR3 length: 14 amino acids. The CDR3 protein is CASSLRHNNQPQHF. The CDR3 nucleotides are TGTGCCAGTAGTCTACGACACAACAATCAGCCCCAGCATTTT.

This chain joins TRBV18 and TRBJ2-1; 10 bases fit TRBD2. This CDR3 contains 14 residues. Germline CDR1 and CDR2: KGHSH and LQKENI. V gave up 4 bases and J gave up 8 bases; unmatched junction bases: 5. The CDR3 loop reads CASSLLAGDDEQFF. CDR3 coding DNA: TGTGCCAGCTCACTTCTAGCGGGAGATGATGAGCAGTTCTTC. Full variable domain (remainder filled in from reference TRBV18 and TRBJ2-1): NAGVMQNPRHLVRRRGQEARLRCSPMKGHSHVYWYRQLPEEGLKFMVYLQKENIIDESGMPKERFSAEFPKEGPSILRIQQVVRGDSAAYFCASSLLAGDDEQFFGPGTRLTVL.

This clone appeared a few times. This chain connects TRBV2 to TRBJ2-3, with TRBD2 as a possible D gene (6 bases). There are 13 residues in the CDR3. Germline CDR1 SNHLY, CDR2 FYNNEI. V was trimmed by 8 bases and J by 4 bases, leaving 13 bases between them. As DNA, the CDR3 is TGTGCCAGCGCGGACGGGACTTCAGATACGCAGTATTTT. This translates into CASADGTSDTQYF.

As concerns this clone: Within the sample, other DNA sequences also encode this same CDR3. The chain links TRBV20-1 to TRBJ2-3; possibly TRBD1 for D (5 bases). The CDR3 length is 11 residues. Between the trimmed V and J ends, which lost 2 bases and 5 bases, there was a span of 5 bases. Germline assignment: CDR1 DFQATT and CDR2 SNEGSKA (reference sequence). CDR3 DNA sequence: TGCAGTGCTAGAACAGGAGATACGCAGTATTTT. Translation gives CSARTGDTQYF.

This clone was counted between two and nine times. The chain uses TRBV6-1 and TRBJ2-1; D is possibly TRBD2 (5 bases). V lost 4 bases to trimming and J lost 5 bases, with 9 bases between them. The length of the CDR3 is 13 residues. The germline V gene encodes CDR1 MNHNS and CDR2 SASEGT. This CDR3 reads CASSAGLDNEQFF. CDR3 DNA: TGTGCCAGCAGTGCCGGACTCGACAATGAGCAGTTCTTC.

This clone was seen a few times. The chain employs TRBV19 and TRBJ2-7; weak D call: TRBD1 (6 bases). V lost 6 bases and J lost 3, with 12 bases in between. Germline V gives CDR1 LNHDA, CDR2 SQIVND (reference sequence). CDR3 length equals 13 residues. CDR3 bases: TGTGCCAGTAGCCGCGACAGGTTCTACGAGCAGTACTTC. Its protein is CASSRDRFYEQYF.

This sequence joins TRBV6-1 and TRBJ2-1, with 9 bases matching TRBD2. Germline V CDR1 and CDR2: MNHNS, SASEGT. This CDR3 is built from 13 residues. The trim removed 6 bases at V and 9 bases at J, leaving 6 bases unmatched. The CDR3 protein is CASRFSGSPEQFF. The DNA for the CDR3 is TGTGCCAGCAGGTTTAGCGGGAGTCCTGAGCAGTTCTTC.

The chain links TRBV19 to TRBJ2-1, with 10 bases identical to TRBD2. Per the germline V gene, CDR1 is LNHDA and CDR2 is SQIVND (reference sequence). The CDR3 is 18 amino acids. V gave up 2 bases and J gave up 6 bases; unmatched junction bases: 13. The CDR3 protein is CASSIRSGASGRSNEQFF. The CDR3 bases are TGTGCCAGTAGTATAAGGTCCGGGGCTAGCGGGAGATCCAATGAGCAGTTCTTC.

This chain links TRBV7-6 with TRBJ2-7; D call uncertain. V was cut by 5 bases and J by 9 bases, with 20 bases left in between. The CDR3 has 14 residues. Germline assignment: CDR1 SGHVS and CDR2 FNYEAQ. The CDR3 bases are TGTGCCAGCAGCGCGCCCGGTAGGGCCGAAGGGCAGTACTTC. Residues: CASSAPGRAEGQYF.

V and J are TRBV7-2 and TRBJ2-1; 11 bases align to TRBD2. CDR3 size: 15 residues. V shed 1 base and J 4 bases; nucleotides not matched to a gene: 0. Germline CDR1 and CDR2: SGHTA and FQGNSA. CDR3 DNA: TGTGCCAGCAGCTTAGGGACTAGCGGGTACAATGAGCAGTTCTTC. It yields the protein CASSLGTSGYNEQFF.

The J gene is TRBJ1-1, the V gene TRBV2; 10 bases agree with TRBD1. The J segment lost 10 bases and the V segment lost 7 bases, leaving 12 bases of the junction unmatched. The CDR3 totals 14 residues. Germline lookup yields CDR1 SNHLY and CDR2 FYNNEI. CDR3 nucleotides: TGTGCCAGCAATGGGGACAGGGGCCCTCTAGGAGCTTTCTTT. This encodes CASNGDRGPLGAFF. The variable domain in full, completed from reference TRBV2 and TRBJ1-1, reads EPEVTQTPSHQVTQMGQEVILRCVPISNHLYFYWYRQILGQKVEFLVSFYNNEISEKSEIFDDQFSVERPDGSNFTLKIRSTKLEDSAMYFCASNGDRGPLGAFFGQGTRLTVV.

J is TRBJ2-3 and V is TRBV19; D is possibly TRBD1 (6 bases). V was trimmed by 3 bases and J by 0 bases, leaving 16 bases between them. This CDR3 is built from 17 residues. CDR1 LNHDA and CDR2 SQIVND come from the germline V gene (reference sequence). This CDR3 reads CASSIVVGQTSTDTQYF. The DNA of the CDR3 is TGTGCCAGTAGTATCGTCGTGGGACAAACTAGCACAGATACGCAGTATTTT. The full variable domain, with the rest looked up from reference TRBV19 and TRBJ2-3, is DGGITQSPKYLFRKEGQNVTLSCEQNLNHDAMYWYRQDPGQGLRLIYYSQIVNDFQKGDIAEGYSVSREKKESFPLTVTSAQKNPTAFYLCASSIVVGQTSTDTQYFGPGTRLTVL.

In its sample, this clone was seen a few times. V usage is TRBV30 and J usage is TRBJ1-1, with D hard to call. Trimming shortened V by 3 bases and J by 1 base, and 9 bases separated the two germline ends. The CDR3 has 13 residues. The germline V gene has CDR1 GTSNPN and CDR2 SVGIG (reference sequence). CDR3 DNA sequence: TGTGCCTGGAGAGGTCGACGGAACACTGAAGCTTTCTTT. Protein product: CAWRGRRNTEAFF.

The rearrangement uses TRBV5-1 and TRBJ2-2; D gene uncertain. Germline V lookup: CDR1 SGHRS, CDR2 YFSETQ. The CDR3 covers 14 residues. Trimming took off 0 bases at V and 2 bases at J, with 5 bases between the two ends. Written as DNA, the CDR3 is TGCGCCAGCAGCTTGGAACCAAACACCGGGGAGCTGTTTTTT. Amino acid sequence: CASSLEPNTGELFF. The full variable domain, in which reference TRBV5-1 and TRBJ2-2 provide the parts outside the CDR3, is KAGVTQTPRYLIKTRGQQVTLSCSPISGHRSVSWYQQTPGQGLQFLFEYFSETQRNKGNFPGRFSGRQFSNSRSEMNVSTLELGDSALYLCASSLEPNTGELFFGEGSRLTVL.

This rearrangement joins TRBV5-4 to TRBJ2-3, with D maybe TRBD2 (6 bases). V was shortened by 5 bases and J by 2 bases, with 15 bases between the two germline ends. The CDR3 contains 15 residues. Germline-derived CDR1 and CDR2 are SGHNT and YYREEE (reference sequence). This chain's CDR3 is CASRSGREDTDTQYF. The CDR3 nucleotides read TGTGCCAGCAGGTCCGGGCGGGAAGACACAGATACGCAGTATTTT.

The rearrangement uses TRBV5-1 and TRBJ2-2, with 9 bases lining up with TRBD2. Per the germline V gene, CDR1 is SGHRS and CDR2 is YFSETQ. With 4 bases clipped from V and 1 base from J, the junction kept 2 bases outside the gene matches. The CDR3 consists of 15 residues. The DNA for the CDR3 is TGCGCCAGCAGCCGGACTAGCGTGAACACCGGGGAGCTGTTTTTT. Translation: CASSRTSVNTGELFF.

The chain employs TRBV27 and TRBJ2-5; tentative D call: TRBD1 (5 bases). V dropped 4 bases and J dropped 9 bases, with 15 bases sitting between them. The CDR3 consists of 13 residues. Germline V gene lookup returns CDR1 MNHEY and CDR2 SMNVEV (reference sequence). The CDR3 nucleotides read TGTGCCAGCAGTTCCGGACCCGAAGGGGCCCAGTACTTC. Protein: CASSSGPEGAQYF.

A few counts support this clone. The J gene is TRBJ1-1, the V gene TRBV5-1; 10 bases match TRBD1. V was clipped by 4 bases and J by 5 bases; unmatched bases: 5. CDR1 and CDR2 from the germline V gene are SGHRS and YFSETQ. This CDR3 contains 14 residues. The CDR3 loop reads CASSRTGGYTEAFF. In DNA form, the CDR3 reads TGCGCCAGCAGCCGGACAGGGGGATATACTGAAGCTTTCTTT.